This paragraph covers one TCR beta chain sequence. The target antigen is unknown. PCR employed 60 Vbeta and 13 Jbeta primers. This table comes from immunoSEQ multiplex PCR, and its TCRdb copy is limited to in-frame clones, with some not included. Among about 120,000 clones, around 77% were seen once, and the ten largest hold 3.5% to 5%. This entry comes from a study of cytomegalovirus exposure and HLA in healthy donors. Germline CDR1 is SGHVS and CDR2 is FQNEAQ. V lost 7 bases to trimming and J lost 10 bases, with 14 bases between them. This CDR3 has 12 residues. Regarding the study as a whole: Analyses of presence/absence relied on an assumption of roughly uniform sequencing depth across donors. Some V segments, including TRBV6-2 and TRBV6-3, were excluded as indistinguishable. Most TCR sequences were rare, but some public TCRs occurred in many donors.

The receptor was derived from a male donor in good health and CMV-seropositive. Material for sequencing was PBMCs. The genes are TRBV7-8 and TRBJ2-4, with D unresolved. The CDR3 bases are TGTGCCAGCACCTTGCCGCCGGGTATTCAGTACTTC. Residues: CASTLPPGIQYF.